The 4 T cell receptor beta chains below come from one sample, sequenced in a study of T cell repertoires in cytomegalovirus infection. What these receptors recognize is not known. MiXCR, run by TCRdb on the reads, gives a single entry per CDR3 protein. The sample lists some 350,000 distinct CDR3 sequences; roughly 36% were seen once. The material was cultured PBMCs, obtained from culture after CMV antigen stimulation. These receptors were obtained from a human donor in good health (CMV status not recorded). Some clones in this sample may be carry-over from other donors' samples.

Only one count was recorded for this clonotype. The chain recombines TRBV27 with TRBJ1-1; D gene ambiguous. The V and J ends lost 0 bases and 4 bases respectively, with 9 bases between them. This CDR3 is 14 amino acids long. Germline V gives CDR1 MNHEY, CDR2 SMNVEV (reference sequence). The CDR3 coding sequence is TGTGCCAGCAGTTTATCGAGCAGCAGCACTGAAGCTTTCTTT. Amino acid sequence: CASSLSSSSTEAFF.

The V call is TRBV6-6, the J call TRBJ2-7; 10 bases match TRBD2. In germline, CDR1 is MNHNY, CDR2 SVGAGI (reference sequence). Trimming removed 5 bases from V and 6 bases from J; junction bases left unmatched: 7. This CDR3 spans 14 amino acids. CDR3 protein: CASSTLAGVGEQYF. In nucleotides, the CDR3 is TGTGCCAGCAGTACGCTAGCGGGAGTGGGCGAGCAGTACTTC.

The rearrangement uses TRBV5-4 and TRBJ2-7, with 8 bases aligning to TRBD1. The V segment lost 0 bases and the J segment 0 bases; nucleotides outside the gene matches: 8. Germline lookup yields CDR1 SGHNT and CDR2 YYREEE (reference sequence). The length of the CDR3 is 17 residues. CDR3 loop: CASSLALDRVNSYEQYF. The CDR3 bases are TGTGCCAGCAGCTTGGCCCTGGACAGGGTTAACTCCTACGAGCAGTACTTC.

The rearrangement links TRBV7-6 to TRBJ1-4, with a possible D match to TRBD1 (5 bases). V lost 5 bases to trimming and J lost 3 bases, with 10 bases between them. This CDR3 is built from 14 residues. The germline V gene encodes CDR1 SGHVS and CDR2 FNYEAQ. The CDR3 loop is CASSRGASNEKLFF. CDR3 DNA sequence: TGTGCCAGCAGCAGAGGGGCCTCTAATGAAAAACTGTTTTTT.